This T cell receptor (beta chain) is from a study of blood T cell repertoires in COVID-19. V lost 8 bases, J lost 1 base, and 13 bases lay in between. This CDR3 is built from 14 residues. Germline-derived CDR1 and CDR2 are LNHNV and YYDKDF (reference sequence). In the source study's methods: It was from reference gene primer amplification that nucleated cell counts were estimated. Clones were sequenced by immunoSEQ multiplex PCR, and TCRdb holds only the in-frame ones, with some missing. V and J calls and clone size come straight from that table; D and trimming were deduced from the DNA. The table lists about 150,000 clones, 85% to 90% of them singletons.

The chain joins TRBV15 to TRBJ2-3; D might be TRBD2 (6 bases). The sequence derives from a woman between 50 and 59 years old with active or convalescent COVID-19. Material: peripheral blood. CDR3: CATRPGDGTDTQYF. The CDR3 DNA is TGTGCCACCCGTCCGGGGGATGGCACAGATACGCAGTATTTT.